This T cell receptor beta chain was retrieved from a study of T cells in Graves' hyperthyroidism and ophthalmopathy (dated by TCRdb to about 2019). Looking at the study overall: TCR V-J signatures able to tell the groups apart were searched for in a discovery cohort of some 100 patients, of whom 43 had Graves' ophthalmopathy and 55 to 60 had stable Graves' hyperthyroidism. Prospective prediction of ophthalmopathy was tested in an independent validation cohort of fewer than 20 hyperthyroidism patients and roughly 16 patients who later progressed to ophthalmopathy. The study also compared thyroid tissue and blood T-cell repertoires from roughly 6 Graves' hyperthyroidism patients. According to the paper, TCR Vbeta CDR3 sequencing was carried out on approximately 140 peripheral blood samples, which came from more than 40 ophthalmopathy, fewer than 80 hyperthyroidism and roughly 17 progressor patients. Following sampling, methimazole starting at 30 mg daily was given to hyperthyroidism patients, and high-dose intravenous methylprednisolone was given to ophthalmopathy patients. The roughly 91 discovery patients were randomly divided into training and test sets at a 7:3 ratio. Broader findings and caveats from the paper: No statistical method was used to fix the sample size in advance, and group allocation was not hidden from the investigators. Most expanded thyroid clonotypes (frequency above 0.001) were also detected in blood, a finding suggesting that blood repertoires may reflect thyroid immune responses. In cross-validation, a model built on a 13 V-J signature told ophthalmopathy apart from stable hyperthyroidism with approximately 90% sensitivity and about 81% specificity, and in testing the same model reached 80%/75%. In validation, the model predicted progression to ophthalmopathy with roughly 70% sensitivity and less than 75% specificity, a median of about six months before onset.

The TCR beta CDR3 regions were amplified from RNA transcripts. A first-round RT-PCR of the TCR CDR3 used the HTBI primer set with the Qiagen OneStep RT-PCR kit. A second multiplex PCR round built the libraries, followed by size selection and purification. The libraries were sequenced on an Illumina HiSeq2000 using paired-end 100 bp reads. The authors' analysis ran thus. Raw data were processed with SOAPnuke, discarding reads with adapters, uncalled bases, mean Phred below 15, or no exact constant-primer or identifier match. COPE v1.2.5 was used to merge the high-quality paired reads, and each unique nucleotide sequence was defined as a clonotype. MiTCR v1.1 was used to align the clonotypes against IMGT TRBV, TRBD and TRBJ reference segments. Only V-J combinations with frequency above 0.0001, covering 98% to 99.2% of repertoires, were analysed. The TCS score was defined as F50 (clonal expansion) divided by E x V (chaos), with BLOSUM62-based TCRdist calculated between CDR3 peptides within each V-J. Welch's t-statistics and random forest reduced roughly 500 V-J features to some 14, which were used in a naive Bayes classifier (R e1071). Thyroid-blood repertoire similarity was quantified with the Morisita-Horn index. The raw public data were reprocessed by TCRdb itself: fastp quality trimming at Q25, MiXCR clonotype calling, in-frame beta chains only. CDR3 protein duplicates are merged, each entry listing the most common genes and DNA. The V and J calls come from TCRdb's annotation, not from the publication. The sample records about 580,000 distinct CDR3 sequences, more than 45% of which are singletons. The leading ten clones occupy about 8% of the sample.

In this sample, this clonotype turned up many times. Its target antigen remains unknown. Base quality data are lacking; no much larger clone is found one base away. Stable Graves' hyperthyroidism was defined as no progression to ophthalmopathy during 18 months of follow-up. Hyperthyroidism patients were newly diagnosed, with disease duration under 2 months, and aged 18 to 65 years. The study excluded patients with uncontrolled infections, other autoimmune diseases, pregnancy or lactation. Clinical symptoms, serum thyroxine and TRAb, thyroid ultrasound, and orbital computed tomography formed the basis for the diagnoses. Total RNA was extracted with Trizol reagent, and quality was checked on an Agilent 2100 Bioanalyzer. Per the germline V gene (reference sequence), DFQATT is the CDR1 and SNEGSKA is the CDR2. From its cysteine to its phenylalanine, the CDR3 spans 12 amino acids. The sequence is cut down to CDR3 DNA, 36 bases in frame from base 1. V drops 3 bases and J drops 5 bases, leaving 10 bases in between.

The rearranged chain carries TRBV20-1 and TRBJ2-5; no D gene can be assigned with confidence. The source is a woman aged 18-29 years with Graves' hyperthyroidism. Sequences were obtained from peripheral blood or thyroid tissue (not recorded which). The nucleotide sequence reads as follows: TGCAGTGCTAGTCTAGGTATTGAGACCCAGTACTTC. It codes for CSASLGIETQYF.